One TCR beta chain is described in this entry. What it binds is not known. TCR beta cDNA libraries included unique molecular identifiers. TCRdb called the PCR reads again in MiXCR, with one record for every CDR3 protein. The sample contains about 800,000 distinct CDR3 sequences, roughly 30% of which appear only once. The source of the sample is a study of post-analysis software for immune sequencing data. Study conclusions and caveats: TRBV segments more frequent in patients than in controls numbered five and included TRBV5-6, TRBV5-1 and TRBV20-1.

CDR1 MDHEN and CDR2 SYDVKM come from the germline V gene. The J segment lost 4 bases and the V segment lost 7 bases, leaving 7 bases of the junction unmatched. This CDR3 has 13 residues. This TCR came from a girl between 5 and 17 years old with multiple sclerosis. Material for sequencing was blood. The gene calls are TRBV28 and TRBJ2-7, with 7 bases matching TRBD2. CDR3 loop: CASTWRERYEQYF. The CDR3 nucleotides read TGTGCCAGCACGTGGCGGGAGAGATACGAGCAGTACTTC.